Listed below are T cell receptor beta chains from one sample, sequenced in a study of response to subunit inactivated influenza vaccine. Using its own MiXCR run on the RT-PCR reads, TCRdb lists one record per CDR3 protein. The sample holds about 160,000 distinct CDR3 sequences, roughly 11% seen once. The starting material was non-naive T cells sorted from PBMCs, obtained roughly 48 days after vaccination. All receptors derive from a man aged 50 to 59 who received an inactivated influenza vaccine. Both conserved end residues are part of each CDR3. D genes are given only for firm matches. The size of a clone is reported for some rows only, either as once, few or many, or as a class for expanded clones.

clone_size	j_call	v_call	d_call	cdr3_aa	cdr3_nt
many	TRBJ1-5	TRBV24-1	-	CATSEWGQPQHF	TGTGCCACCAGTGAGTGGGGTCAGCCCCAGCATTTT
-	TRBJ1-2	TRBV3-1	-	CASSHHGTDGPYGYTF	TGTGCCAGCAGCCACCACGGGACGGACGGGCCTTATGGCTACACCTTC
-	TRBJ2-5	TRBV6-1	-	CASSEAQGETQYF	TGTGCCAGCAGTGAAGCCCAGGGGGAGACCCAGTACTTC
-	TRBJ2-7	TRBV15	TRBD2	CATSRVISGGKQYF	TGTGCCACCAGCAGAGTGATTAGCGGGGGAAAGCAGTACTTC
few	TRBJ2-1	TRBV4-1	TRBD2	CASSWTSGGANEQFF	TGCGCCAGCAGCTGGACTAGCGGGGGGGCCAATGAGCAGTTCTTC
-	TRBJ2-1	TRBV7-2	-	CASSLTRGGQFF	TGTGCCAGCAGCCTTACTAGGGGTGGGCAGTTCTTC
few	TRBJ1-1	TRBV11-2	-	CASSLGRVYTEAFF	TGTGCCAGCAGCTTAGGGAGGGTTTACACTGAAGCTTTCTTT
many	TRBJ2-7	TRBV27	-	CASSLNRPPGYEQYF	TGTGCCAGCAGTTTAAATAGACCCCCAGGCTACGAGCAGTACTTC
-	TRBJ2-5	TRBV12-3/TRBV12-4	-	CASSPRQGGTQYF	TGTGCCAGCAGTCCCCGACAGGGAGGGACCCAGTACTTC
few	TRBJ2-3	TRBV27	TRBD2	CASGWPSGLGTDTQYF	TGTGCCAGCGGGTGGCCTAGCGGTCTAGGCACAGATACGCAGTATTTT